What follows describes a single TCR beta chain. TCRdb keeps only in-frame clones here, not all; method: immunoSEQ multiplex PCR. This table has 150,000 to 200,000 clones, about 72% appearing once. The data stem from a study of blood T cell repertoires in COVID-19. Study-level information: Some COVID-19 samples were acute and others convalescent; all came from the United States, Italy and Spain. In each case, the material was cDNA or gDNA derived from T cells, B-cell-depleted T cells, or PBMCs.

Participants, about 18 to 100 years old, spanned more than 20 US areas. Symptom resolution, clearance, or two negative PCRs marked the recovered donors of Cohort 3. V was pared by 6 bases and J by 0 bases, with 6 bases of the junction left unmatched. The CDR3 has 15 amino acids. CDR1 and CDR2 (germline): MNHEY, SVGAGI. The V call is TRBV6-5, the J call TRBJ1-1; 8 bases agree with TRBD1. The origin of this receptor is a woman aged 45-60 years who had recovered from COVID-19. The sequenced sample was PBMCs or T cells enriched from blood (not recorded which). The CDR3 DNA is TGTGCCAGCAGAGGGCCGGACAGGGTGAACACTGAAGCTTTCTTT. It is translated as CASRGPDRVNTEAFF.